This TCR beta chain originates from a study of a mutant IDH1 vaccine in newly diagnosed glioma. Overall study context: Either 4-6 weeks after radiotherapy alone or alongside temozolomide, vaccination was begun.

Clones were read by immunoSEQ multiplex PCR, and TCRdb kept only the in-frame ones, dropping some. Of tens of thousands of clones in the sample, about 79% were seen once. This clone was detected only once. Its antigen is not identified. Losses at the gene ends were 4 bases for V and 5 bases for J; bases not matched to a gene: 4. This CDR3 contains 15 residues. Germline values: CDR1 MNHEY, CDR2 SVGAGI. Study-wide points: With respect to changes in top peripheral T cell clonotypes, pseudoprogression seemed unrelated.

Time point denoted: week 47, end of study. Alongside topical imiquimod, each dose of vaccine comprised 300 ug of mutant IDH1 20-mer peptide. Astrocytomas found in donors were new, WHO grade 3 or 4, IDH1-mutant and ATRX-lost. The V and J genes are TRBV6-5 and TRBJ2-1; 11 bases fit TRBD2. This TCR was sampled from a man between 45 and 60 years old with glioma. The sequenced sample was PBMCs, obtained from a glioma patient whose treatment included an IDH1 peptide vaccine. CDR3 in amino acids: CASSSTSGVNNEQFF. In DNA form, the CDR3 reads TGTGCCAGCAGTTCGACTAGCGGGGTTAACAATGAGCAGTTCTTC.